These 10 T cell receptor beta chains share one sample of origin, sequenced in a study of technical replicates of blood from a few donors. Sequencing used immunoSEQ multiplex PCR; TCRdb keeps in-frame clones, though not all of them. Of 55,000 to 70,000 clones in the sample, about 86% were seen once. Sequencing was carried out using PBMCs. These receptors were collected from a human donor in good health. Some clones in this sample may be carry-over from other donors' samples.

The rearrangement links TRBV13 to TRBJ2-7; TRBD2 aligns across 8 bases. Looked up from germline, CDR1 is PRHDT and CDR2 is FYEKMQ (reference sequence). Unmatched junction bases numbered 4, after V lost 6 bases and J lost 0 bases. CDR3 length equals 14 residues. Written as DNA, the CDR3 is TGTGCCAGCAGAAGGCTAGCGGGCTCCTACGAGCAGTACTTC. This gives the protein CASRRLAGSYEQYF.

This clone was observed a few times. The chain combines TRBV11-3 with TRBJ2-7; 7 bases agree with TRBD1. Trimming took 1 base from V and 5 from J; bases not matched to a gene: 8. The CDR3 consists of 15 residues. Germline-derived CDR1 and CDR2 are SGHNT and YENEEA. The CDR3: CASSLGDSSLDEQYF. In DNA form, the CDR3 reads TGTGCCAGCAGCTTAGGGGACAGTTCCCTGGACGAGCAGTACTTC. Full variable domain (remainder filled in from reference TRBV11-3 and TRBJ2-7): EAGVVQSPRYKIIEKKQPVAFWCNPISGHNTLYWYLQNLGQGPELLIRYENEEAVDDSQLPKDRFSAERLKGVDSTLKIQPAELGDSAVYLCASSLGDSSLDEQYFGPGTRLTVT.

CDR3 DNA: TGTGCCAGTCGATGGGACAGGGGGAACACTGAAGCTTTCTTT. Translation gives CASRWDRGNTEAFF. This chain joins TRBV19 and TRBJ1-1, with 10 bases fitting TRBD1. This CDR3 has 14 amino acids. Germline V gene lookup returns CDR1 LNHDA and CDR2 SQIVND (reference sequence). J lost 1 base, V lost 8 bases, and 4 bases had no gene match.

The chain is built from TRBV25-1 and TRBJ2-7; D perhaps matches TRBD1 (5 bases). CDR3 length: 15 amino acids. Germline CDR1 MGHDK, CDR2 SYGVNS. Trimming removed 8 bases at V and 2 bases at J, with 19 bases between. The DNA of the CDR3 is TGTGCCAGCGCCGCTCTAAGGGGCGCGACCTACGAGCAGTACTTC. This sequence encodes CASAALRGATYEQYF.

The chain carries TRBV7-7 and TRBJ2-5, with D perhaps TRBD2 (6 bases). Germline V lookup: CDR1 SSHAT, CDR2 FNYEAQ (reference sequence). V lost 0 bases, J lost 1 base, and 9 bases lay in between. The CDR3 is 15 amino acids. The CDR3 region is CASSLAMGGQETQYF. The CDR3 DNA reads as TGTGCCAGCAGCTTAGCAATGGGGGGCCAAGAGACCCAGTACTTC.

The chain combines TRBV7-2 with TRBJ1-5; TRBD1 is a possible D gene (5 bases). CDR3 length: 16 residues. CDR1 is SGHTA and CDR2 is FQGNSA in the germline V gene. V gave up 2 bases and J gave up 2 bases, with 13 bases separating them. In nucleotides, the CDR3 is TGTGCCAGCAGCTTAAGGGGTCAAGGCGGCAATCAGCCCCAGCATTTT. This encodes CASSLRGQGGNQPQHF.

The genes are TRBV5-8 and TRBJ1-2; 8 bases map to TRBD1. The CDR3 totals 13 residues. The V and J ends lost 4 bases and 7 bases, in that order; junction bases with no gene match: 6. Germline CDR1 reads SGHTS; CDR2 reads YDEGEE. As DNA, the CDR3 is TGTGCCAGCAGCCTGGACAGGGCTGGTGGCTACACCTTC. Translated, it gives CASSLDRAGGYTF. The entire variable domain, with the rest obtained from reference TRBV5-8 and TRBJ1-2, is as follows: EAGVTQSPTHLIKTRGQQATLRCSPISGHTSVYWYQQALGLGLQFLLWYDEGEERNRGNFPPRFSGRQFPNYSSELNVNALELEDSALYLCASSLDRAGGYTFGSGTRLTVV.

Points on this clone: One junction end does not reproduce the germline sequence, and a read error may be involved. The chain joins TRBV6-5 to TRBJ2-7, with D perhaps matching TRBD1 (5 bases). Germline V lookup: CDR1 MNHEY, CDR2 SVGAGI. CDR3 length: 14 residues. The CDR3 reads CARRLTKLAGEQYF. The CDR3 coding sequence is TGTGCCCGCAGACTCACTAAGCTCGCAGGGGAGCAGTACTTC.

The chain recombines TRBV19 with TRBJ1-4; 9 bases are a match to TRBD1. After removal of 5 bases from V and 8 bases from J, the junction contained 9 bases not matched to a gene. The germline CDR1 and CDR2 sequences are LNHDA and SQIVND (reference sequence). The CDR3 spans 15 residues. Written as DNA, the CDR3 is TGTGCCAGTAGTGACACAGGGGGCGCAGGGGAAAAACTGTTTTTT. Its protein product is CASSDTGGAGEKLFF.

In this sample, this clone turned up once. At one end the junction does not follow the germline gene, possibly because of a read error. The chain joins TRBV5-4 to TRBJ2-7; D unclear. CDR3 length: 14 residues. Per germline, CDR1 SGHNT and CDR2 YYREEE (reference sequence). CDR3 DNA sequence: TGCGCCAGCAGCCCGAGCACCGGGTTCTACGAGCAGTACTTC. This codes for CASSPSTGFYEQYF.